This TCR beta chain was sequenced for a study of CD8+CD57+ T cells in acquired aplastic anemia. V was trimmed by 5 bases and J by 5 bases, leaving 8 bases between them. CDR1 is KGHDR and CDR2 is SFDVKD in the germline V gene. This CDR3 is 12 amino acids long. The template for TCR beta VDJ and CDR3 sequence profiling was genomic DNA. TCRdb passed the reads through MiXCR, listing each CDR3 protein once. This table holds just over 400,000 distinct CDR3 sequences, approximately 70% found once. This clonotype turned up a few times. The V call is TRBV24-1, the J call TRBJ2-5, with a possible D match to TRBD2 (5 bases). Sequencing input: sorted CD4+, CD8+, or CD8+CD57+ T cells (not recorded which) from PBMCs. The TCR comes from a human donor in good health, serving as a control. CDR3 nucleotide sequence: TGTGCCACCAGTGTGGGCGGGGAGACCCAGTACTTC. Amino acid sequence: CATSVGGETQYF.